The clone carrying this TCR beta chain was observed once. The sample is drawn from a study of cytomegalovirus exposure and HLA in healthy donors. Per the germline V gene, CDR1 is PRHDT and CDR2 is FYEKMQ (reference sequence). The CDR3 length is 16 residues. V gave up 0 bases and J gave up 2 bases; unmatched junction bases: 4. In the PCR, 60 Vbeta and 13 Jbeta primers were used. Clones were sequenced by immunoSEQ multiplex PCR, and TCRdb holds only the in-frame ones, with some missing. The table includes 130,000 or so clones, roughly 80% detected once. This TCR was recovered from a man between 18 and 29 years old in good health and CMV-seronegative. The specimen sequenced was PBMCs. The chain is built from TRBV13 and TRBJ2-5; 9 nucleotides match TRBD2. CDR3 protein: CASSLGSGGPQETQYF. CDR3 coding DNA: TGTGCCAGCAGCTTAGGCAGCGGGGGGCCTCAAGAGACCCAGTACTTC.